Listed below are T cell receptor beta chains from one sample, sequenced in a study of monozygotic twins with inflammatory bowel disease. From the 5' RACE reads, TCRdb lists one entry per CDR3 protein and no DNA. The record lists some 440,000 distinct CDR3 sequences, of which the ten most abundant hold roughly 2.2%. Sequences were obtained from blood. Receptors originate from a human donor with ulcerative colitis or Crohn's disease, or a healthy co-twin of an affected twin (not recorded which). Each CDR3 is given with its conserved first and last residue. Fields, in order: V gene, J gene, CDR3 length, CDR3 protein.

TRBV5-1	TRBJ2-7	13	CASSFMTDYEQYF
TRBV9	TRBJ1-1	11	CASSTGTEAFF
TRBV7-9	TRBJ2-6	13	CASSFPTANVLTF
TRBV7-2	TRBJ2-4	13	CASSSGVLNIQYF
TRBV3-1	TRBJ1-2	15	CASSQDPTGSWGYTF
TRBV4-3	TRBJ1-1	15	CASSQGTGMNTEAFF
TRBV27	TRBJ1-6	20	CASSFKSGDFSSSYNSPLHF
TRBV2	TRBJ2-1	13	CASSEESGNEQFF
TRBV12-3/TRBV12-4	TRBJ2-7	16	CASNSGIAGRNGEQYF
TRBV3-1	TRBJ2-1	17	CASTPRGAGEAYNEQFF
TRBV5-6	TRBJ2-7	14	CASSSRAWRLVQYF
TRBV4-1	TRBJ2-5	15	CASSRLFPLQETQYF
TRBV6-1	TRBJ1-1	14	CASRALVMNTEAFF
TRBV6-2/TRBV6-3	TRBJ1-1	11	CASSYPGVAFF
TRBV5-5	TRBJ1-1	13	CASSSPVMIEAFF
TRBV7-9	TRBJ1-5	12	CASSSGYQTQHF
TRBV7-2	TRBJ1-5	15	CASSPGGASNQPQHF
TRBV20-1	TRBJ2-5	14	CSAGGGAIQETQYF
TRBV20-1	TRBJ2-3	14	CSAERGRSTDTQYF
TRBV3-1	TRBJ2-7	14	CASSQIGTTLQQYF
TRBV5-1	TRBJ2-3	16	CASTPLSGGYTDTQYF
TRBV9	TRBJ2-1	15	CASSVTGEAYNEQFF
TRBV5-1	TRBJ2-7	15	CASSLERGPMDEQYF
TRBV5-5	TRBJ1-1	14	CASSLSQGNTEAFF
TRBV4-3	TRBJ2-7	14	CASSQTSGPYEQYF
TRBV10-3	TRBJ2-5	15	CAISATTGAQETQYF
TRBV4-2	TRBJ2-3	17	CASSQDFRQGSTDTQYF
TRBV18	TRBJ1-1	14	CASSPGVLNTEAFF
TRBV11-2	TRBJ1-6	16	CASSLSRDRAGSPLHF
TRBV11-2	TRBJ1-3	14	CASSWGHSGNTIYF
TRBV7-9	TRBJ2-7	15	CASSSTSENTYEQYF
TRBV5-6	TRBJ2-1	13	CASSLSPNNEQFF
TRBV19	TRBJ2-3	15	CASRESDRAPDTQYF
TRBV10-3	TRBJ1-3	12	CATSGSQGTIYF
TRBV7-9	TRBJ1-5	15	CASSGDRGLVEPQHF
TRBV14	TRBJ2-3	17	CASSQEFEGSRTDTQYF
TRBV5-4	TRBJ2-1	14	CASSSRGTGNEQFF
TRBV13	TRBJ2-1	16	CASSLLTRDYYNEQFF